Listed below are T cell receptor beta chains from one sample, sequenced in a study of OX40 agonist ivuxolimab in advanced cancers. Clones were sequenced by immunoSEQ multiplex PCR, and TCRdb holds only the in-frame ones, with some missing. The sample carries approximately 98,000 clones, 85% to 95% recorded once. The material was CD4+ or CD8+ T cells sorted from blood, obtained in a trial of the OX40 agonist ivuxolimab. These receptors came from an adult with an advanced solid tumor such as melanoma, head and neck, liver or kidney cancer. Both conserved end residues are part of each CDR3. D genes are given only for firm matches. Size values are once, few and many counts, or a class for expanded clones, and some rows have none.

j_call: TRBJ2-7; clone_size: .; v_call: TRBV7-2; d_call: .; cdr3_aa: CASSLGPGVGSGEQYF; cdr3_nt: TGTGCCAGCAGCTTAGGCCCTGGAGTCGGAAGCGGGGAGCAGTACTTC
j_call: TRBJ2-7; clone_size: .; v_call: TRBV6-1; d_call: .; cdr3_aa: CASSSALYEQYF; cdr3_nt: TGTGCCAGCAGTTCGGCACTCTACGAGCAGTACTTC
j_call: TRBJ2-5; clone_size: .; v_call: TRBV19; d_call: .; cdr3_aa: CASSIPSGTGGETQYF; cdr3_nt: TGTGCCAGTAGTATTCCTTCAGGGACTGGGGGGGAGACCCAGTACTTC
j_call: TRBJ2-3; clone_size: .; v_call: TRBV4-2; d_call: TRBD2; cdr3_aa: CASSQDILAGSTDTQYF; cdr3_nt: TGTGCCAGCAGCCAAGATATCCTAGCGGGCAGCACAGATACGCAGTATTTT
j_call: TRBJ2-4; clone_size: .; v_call: TRBV30; d_call: TRBD2; cdr3_aa: CAWSVLAVENIQYF; cdr3_nt: TGTGCCTGGAGTGTACTAGCGGTAGAAAACATTCAGTACTTC
j_call: TRBJ1-2; clone_size: .; v_call: TRBV6-6; d_call: .; cdr3_aa: CASSYYQGIDDGYTF; cdr3_nt: TGTGCCAGCAGTTACTATCAGGGGATCGACGATGGCTACACCTTC
j_call: TRBJ1-2; clone_size: few; v_call: TRBV30; d_call: .; cdr3_aa: CAWSVRGNYGYTF; cdr3_nt: TGTGCCTGGAGTGTACGGGGGAACTATGGCTACACCTTC
j_call: TRBJ1-3; clone_size: few; v_call: TRBV28; d_call: .; cdr3_aa: CASSLTGTENTIYF; cdr3_nt: TGTGCCAGCAGTTTAACCGGAACCGAAAACACCATATATTTT
j_call: TRBJ2-2; clone_size: .; v_call: TRBV7-3; d_call: .; cdr3_aa: CASSPLVASAVTGELFF; cdr3_nt: TGTGCCAGCAGCCCACTGGTGGCTAGCGCCGTCACCGGGGAGCTGTTTTTT
j_call: TRBJ2-2; clone_size: .; v_call: TRBV27; d_call: TRBD1; cdr3_aa: CASSLRLPGQGAGNTGELFF; cdr3_nt: TGTGCCAGCAGTTTACGCCTCCCCGGACAGGGGGCGGGGAACACCGGGGAGCTGTTTTTT
j_call: TRBJ1-4; clone_size: .; v_call: TRBV6-1; d_call: .; cdr3_aa: CASRANEKLFF; cdr3_nt: TGTGCCAGCAGGGCTAATGAAAAACTGTTTTTT
j_call: TRBJ2-1; clone_size: .; v_call: TRBV2; d_call: .; cdr3_aa: CASSVNRVNEQFF; cdr3_nt: TGTGCCAGCAGTGTTAACAGGGTCAATGAGCAGTTCTTC
j_call: TRBJ2-7; clone_size: .; v_call: TRBV5-4; d_call: .; cdr3_aa: CASSWGGRPKSYEQYF; cdr3_nt: TGTGCCAGCAGCTGGGGCGGTAGGCCGAAATCCTACGAGCAGTACTTC
j_call: TRBJ2-1; clone_size: .; v_call: TRBV6-1; d_call: .; cdr3_aa: CASSRTENEQFF; cdr3_nt: TGTGCCAGCAGTCGGACAGAAAATGAGCAGTTCTTC
j_call: TRBJ1-2; clone_size: .; v_call: TRBV10-3; d_call: .; cdr3_aa: CATRKADYGYTF; cdr3_nt: TGTGCCACCCGAAAGGCGGACTATGGCTACACCTTC
j_call: TRBJ1-6; clone_size: .; v_call: TRBV7-3; d_call: .; cdr3_aa: CASSLEPVNSPLHF; cdr3_nt: TGTGCCAGCAGCTTAGAACCCGTTAATTCACCCCTCCACTTT
j_call: TRBJ1-2; clone_size: .; v_call: TRBV5-6; d_call: .; cdr3_aa: CASSSQTLYGYTF; cdr3_nt: TGTGCCAGCAGCTCTCAGACTCTCTATGGCTACACCTTC
j_call: TRBJ2-2; clone_size: .; v_call: TRBV27; d_call: .; cdr3_aa: CASNLRGGTGELFF; cdr3_nt: TGTGCCAGCAACCTAAGGGGTGGGACCGGGGAGCTGTTTTTT
j_call: TRBJ1-2; clone_size: few; v_call: TRBV14; d_call: .; cdr3_aa: CASSPAGNYGYTF; cdr3_nt: TGTGCCAGCAGCCCGGCGGGGAACTATGGCTACACCTTC
j_call: TRBJ2-4; clone_size: .; v_call: TRBV19; d_call: .; cdr3_aa: CASSEVGVIQYF; cdr3_nt: TGTGCCAGTAGTGAGGTGGGCGTCATTCAGTACTTC
j_call: TRBJ2-5; clone_size: .; v_call: TRBV29-1; d_call: TRBD2; cdr3_aa: CSVEGGLAGEETQYF; cdr3_nt: TGCAGCGTTGAGGGAGGACTAGCGGGAGAAGAGACCCAGTACTTC
j_call: TRBJ1-5; clone_size: .; v_call: TRBV19; d_call: .; cdr3_aa: CASYPAGTGSNQPQHF; cdr3_nt: TGTGCCAGCTACCCGGCGGGGACCGGGAGCAATCAGCCCCAGCATTTT
j_call: TRBJ1-1; clone_size: .; v_call: TRBV5-5; d_call: TRBD1; cdr3_aa: CASSLVGTGGTEAFF; cdr3_nt: TGTGCCAGCAGCTTGGTGGGGACAGGGGGCACTGAAGCTTTCTTT
j_call: TRBJ2-5; clone_size: .; v_call: TRBV18; d_call: .; cdr3_aa: CASSPTLGETQYF; cdr3_nt: TGTGCCAGCTCACCAACGCTGGGGGAGACCCAGTACTTC
j_call: TRBJ2-7; clone_size: .; v_call: TRBV4-2; d_call: TRBD2; cdr3_aa: CASSQDLSTSGIYYEQYF; cdr3_nt: TGTGCCAGCAGCCAAGACTTATCAACTAGCGGGATCTATTACGAGCAGTACTTC
j_call: TRBJ2-3; clone_size: .; v_call: TRBV11-2; d_call: .; cdr3_aa: CASSLRFRTGADTQYF; cdr3_nt: TGTGCCAGCAGCTTAAGGTTTCGTACGGGTGCAGATACGCAGTATTTT
j_call: TRBJ2-7; clone_size: .; v_call: TRBV9; d_call: .; cdr3_aa: CASSAGHAIYEQYF; cdr3_nt: TGTGCCAGCAGCGCGGGACACGCGATCTACGAGCAGTACTTC
j_call: TRBJ2-7; clone_size: .; v_call: TRBV30; d_call: .; cdr3_aa: CAWSVQGGDEQYF; cdr3_nt: TGTGCCTGGAGTGTACAAGGAGGGGACGAGCAGTACTTC
j_call: TRBJ2-7; clone_size: .; v_call: TRBV9; d_call: TRBD1; cdr3_aa: CASSVGGQGYEQYF; cdr3_nt: TGTGCCAGCAGCGTAGGGGGACAGGGCTACGAGCAGTACTTC
j_call: TRBJ1-2; clone_size: .; v_call: TRBV5-1; d_call: .; cdr3_aa: CASSSDLAQRTGYTF; cdr3_nt: TGCGCCAGCAGCTCCGATTTGGCACAGCGGACCGGCTACACCTTC
j_call: TRBJ2-5; clone_size: .; v_call: TRBV14; d_call: TRBD2; cdr3_aa: CASSQGLAVQETQYF; cdr3_nt: TGTGCCAGCAGCCAAGGACTAGCGGTACAAGAGACCCAGTACTTC
j_call: TRBJ2-1; clone_size: .; v_call: TRBV10-1; d_call: TRBD2; cdr3_aa: CASSVLAGGYNEQFF; cdr3_nt: TGCGCCAGCAGTGTTTTAGCGGGAGGCTACAATGAGCAGTTCTTC
j_call: TRBJ2-1; clone_size: .; v_call: TRBV6-4; d_call: .; cdr3_aa: CASSGPGNEQFF; cdr3_nt: TGTGCCAGCAGTGGGCCAGGGAACGAGCAGTTCTTC
j_call: TRBJ2-3; clone_size: .; v_call: TRBV5-1; d_call: TRBD2; cdr3_aa: CASSLEPSGDTDTQYF; cdr3_nt: TGCGCCAGCAGCTTGGAGCCTAGCGGGGACACAGATACGCAGTATTTT
j_call: TRBJ2-3; clone_size: few; v_call: TRBV4-2; d_call: TRBD2; cdr3_aa: CASSQTSVSTDTQYF; cdr3_nt: TGTGCCAGCAGCCAAACTAGCGTTAGCACAGATACGCAGTATTTT
j_call: TRBJ2-1; clone_size: once; v_call: TRBV5-1; d_call: TRBD2; cdr3_aa: CASSFRLAGGNEQFF; cdr3_nt: TGCGCCAGCAGCTTCCGACTAGCGGGGGGAAATGAGCAGTTCTTC
j_call: TRBJ2-7; clone_size: few; v_call: TRBV4-1; d_call: TRBD2; cdr3_aa: CASSQDRGGSPYEQYF; cdr3_nt: TGCGCCAGCAGCCAAGATCGGGGGGGGAGCCCCTACGAGCAGTACTTC
j_call: TRBJ1-4; clone_size: .; v_call: TRBV6-1; d_call: .; cdr3_aa: CASSSGSVREKLFF; cdr3_nt: TGTGCCAGCAGCTCGGGTTCCGTGAGAGAAAAACTGTTTTTT
j_call: TRBJ2-5; clone_size: .; v_call: TRBV10-3; d_call: .; cdr3_aa: CAIWEGEGTQYF; cdr3_nt: TGTGCCATCTGGGAGGGGGAAGGGACCCAGTACTTC
j_call: TRBJ2-7; clone_size: .; v_call: TRBV10-2; d_call: .; cdr3_aa: CATLLRPGDEQYF; cdr3_nt: TGCGCCACCCTGCTACGACCAGGCGACGAGCAGTACTTC
j_call: TRBJ2-7; clone_size: .; v_call: TRBV5-1; d_call: .; cdr3_aa: CASSPTQQVAYEQYF; cdr3_nt: TGCGCCAGCAGCCCTACGCAGCAAGTAGCCTACGAGCAGTACTTC
j_call: TRBJ2-5; clone_size: .; v_call: TRBV5-1; d_call: .; cdr3_aa: CASSLAAGTETQYF; cdr3_nt: TGCGCCAGCAGCTTGGCCGCGGGGACCGAGACCCAGTACTTC
j_call: TRBJ2-7; clone_size: .; v_call: TRBV7-8; d_call: .; cdr3_aa: CASSPRAVSSYEQYF; cdr3_nt: TGTGCCAGCAGCCCAAGGGCGGTTAGCTCCTACGAGCAGTACTTC
j_call: TRBJ2-3; clone_size: .; v_call: TRBV5-4; d_call: .; cdr3_aa: CASSSLGMGGRTDTQYF; cdr3_nt: TGTGCCAGCAGCTCCCTGGGTATGGGGGGCAGGACAGATACGCAGTATTTT
j_call: TRBJ2-5; clone_size: .; v_call: TRBV5-5; d_call: .; cdr3_aa: CASSLSQETQYF; cdr3_nt: TGTGCCAGCAGCTTGTCCCAAGAGACCCAGTACTTC
j_call: TRBJ2-7; clone_size: .; v_call: TRBV5-5; d_call: .; cdr3_aa: CASSLEGMSSYEQYF; cdr3_nt: TGTGCCAGCAGCTTGGAGGGTATGAGCTCCTACGAGCAGTACTTC
j_call: TRBJ1-4; clone_size: once; v_call: TRBV30; d_call: .; cdr3_aa: CAWSLSGTIAEKLFF; cdr3_nt: TGTGCCTGGAGTCTCTCCGGGACAATTGCTGAAAAACTGTTTTTT
j_call: TRBJ2-5; clone_size: .; v_call: TRBV5-1; d_call: .; cdr3_aa: CASSFTGSETQYF; cdr3_nt: TGCGCCAGCAGCTTTACAGGGAGTGAGACCCAGTACTTC
j_call: TRBJ1-2; clone_size: .; v_call: TRBV18; d_call: .; cdr3_aa: CASSPGANYGYTF; cdr3_nt: TGTGCCAGCTCACCAGGGGCTAACTATGGCTACACCTTC
j_call: TRBJ1-6; clone_size: .; v_call: TRBV23-1; d_call: .; cdr3_aa: CASTLGRRETFGGDNSPLHF; cdr3_nt: TGCGCCAGCACCCTTGGGAGGAGGGAGACTTTTGGTGGGGATAATTCACCCCTCCACTTT
j_call: TRBJ2-7; clone_size: .; v_call: TRBV30; d_call: TRBD1; cdr3_aa: CAWMGVGQPYEQYF; cdr3_nt: TGTGCCTGGATGGGTGTGGGACAGCCCTACGAGCAGTACTTC
j_call: TRBJ2-2; clone_size: few; v_call: TRBV6-1; d_call: .; cdr3_aa: CASSEARGATGELFF; cdr3_nt: TGTGCCAGCAGTGAAGCGCGTGGGGCGACCGGGGAGCTGTTTTTT
j_call: TRBJ1-1; clone_size: .; v_call: TRBV6-5; d_call: .; cdr3_aa: CASSLRQSLNTEAFF; cdr3_nt: TGTGCCAGCAGTTTACGACAGAGTCTGAACACTGAAGCTTTCTTT
j_call: TRBJ1-5; clone_size: .; v_call: TRBV5-5; d_call: .; cdr3_aa: CASSPEGRVNQPQHF; cdr3_nt: TGTGCCAGCAGCCCGGAGGGCAGGGTTAATCAGCCCCAGCATTTT